This T cell receptor beta chain was sequenced during a study of blood T cell repertoires in COVID-19. In the study overall: From T cells, B-cell-depleted T cells, or PBMCs came the material, which was cDNA or gDNA.

The assay was immunoSEQ multiplex PCR, and TCRdb's table has in-frame clones only and misses some. The profile shows around 250,000 clones, around 86% of them singletons. CDR3 size: 13 residues. Trimming at V came to 2 bases and at J to 4 bases, leaving 4 bases not matched to a gene. Germline CDR1 is GTSNPN and CDR2 is SVGIG (reference sequence). The sample holds one count of this clone. The sequenced material came from peripheral blood. The TCR originated in a middle-aged man with active or convalescent COVID-19. The chain links TRBV30 to TRBJ1-2; 7 positions agree with TRBD1. The CDR3 sequence is CAWSYRGGYGYTF. The CDR3 DNA reads as TGTGCCTGGAGTTACAGGGGTGGCTATGGCTACACCTTC. The full variable domain, its missing parts supplied by reference TRBV30 and TRBJ1-2, is SQTIHQWPATLVQPVGSPLSLECTVEGTSNPNLYWYRQAAGRGLQLLFYSVGIGQISSEVPQNLSASRPQDRQFILSSKKLLLSDSGFYLCAWSYRGGYGYTFGSGTRLTVV.